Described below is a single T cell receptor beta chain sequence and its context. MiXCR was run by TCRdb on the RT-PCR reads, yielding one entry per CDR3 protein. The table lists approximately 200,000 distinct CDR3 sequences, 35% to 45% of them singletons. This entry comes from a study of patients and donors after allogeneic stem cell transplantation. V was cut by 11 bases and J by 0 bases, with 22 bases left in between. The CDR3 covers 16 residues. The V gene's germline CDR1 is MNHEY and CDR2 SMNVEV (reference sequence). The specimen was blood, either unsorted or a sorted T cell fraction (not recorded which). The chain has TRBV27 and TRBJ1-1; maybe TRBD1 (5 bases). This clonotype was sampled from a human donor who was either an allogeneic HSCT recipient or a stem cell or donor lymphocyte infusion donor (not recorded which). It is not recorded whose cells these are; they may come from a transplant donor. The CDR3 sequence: CASRRGTSPMNTEAFF. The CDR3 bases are TGTGCCTCCCGAAGAGGGACGTCACCTATGAACACTGAAGCTTTCTTT.